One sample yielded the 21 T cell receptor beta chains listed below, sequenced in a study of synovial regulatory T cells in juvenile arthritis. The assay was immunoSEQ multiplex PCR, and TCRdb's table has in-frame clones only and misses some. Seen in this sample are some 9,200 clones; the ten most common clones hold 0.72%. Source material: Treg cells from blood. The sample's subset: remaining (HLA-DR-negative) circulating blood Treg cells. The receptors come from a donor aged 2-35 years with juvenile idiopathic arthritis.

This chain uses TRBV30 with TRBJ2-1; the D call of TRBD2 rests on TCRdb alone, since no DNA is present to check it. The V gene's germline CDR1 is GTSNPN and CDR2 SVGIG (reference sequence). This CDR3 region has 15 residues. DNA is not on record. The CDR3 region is CAWRARLAGGSEQFF.

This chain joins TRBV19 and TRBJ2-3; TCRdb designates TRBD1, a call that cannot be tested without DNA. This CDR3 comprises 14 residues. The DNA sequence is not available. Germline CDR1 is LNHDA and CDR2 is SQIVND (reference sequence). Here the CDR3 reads CASRTDRSTDTQYF.

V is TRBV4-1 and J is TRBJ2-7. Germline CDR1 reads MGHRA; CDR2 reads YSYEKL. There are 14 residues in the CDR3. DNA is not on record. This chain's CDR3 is CASSLRTVGYEQYF.

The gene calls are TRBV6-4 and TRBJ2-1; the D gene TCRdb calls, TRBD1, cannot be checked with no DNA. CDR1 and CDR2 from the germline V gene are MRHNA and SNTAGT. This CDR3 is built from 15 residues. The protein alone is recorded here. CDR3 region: CARSGGQGTYNEQFF.

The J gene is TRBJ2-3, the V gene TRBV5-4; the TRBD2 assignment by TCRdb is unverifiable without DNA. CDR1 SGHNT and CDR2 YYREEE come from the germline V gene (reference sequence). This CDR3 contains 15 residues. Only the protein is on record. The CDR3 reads CASSLESGFLDTQYF. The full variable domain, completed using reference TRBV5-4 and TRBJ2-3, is ETGVTQSPTHLIKTRGQQVTLRCSSQSGHNTVSWYQQALGQGPQFIFQYYREEENGRGNFPPRFSGLQFPNYSSELNVNALELDDSALYLCASSLESGFLDTQYFGPGTRLTVL.

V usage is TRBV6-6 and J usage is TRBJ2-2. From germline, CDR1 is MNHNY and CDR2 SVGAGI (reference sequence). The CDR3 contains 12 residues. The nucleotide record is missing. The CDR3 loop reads CASSSPTGELFF.

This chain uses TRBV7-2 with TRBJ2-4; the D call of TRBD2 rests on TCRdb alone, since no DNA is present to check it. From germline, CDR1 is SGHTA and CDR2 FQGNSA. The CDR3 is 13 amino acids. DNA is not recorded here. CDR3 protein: CASSQSGGNIQYF. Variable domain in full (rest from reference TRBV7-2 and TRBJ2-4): GAGVSQSPSNKVTEKGKDVELRCDPISGHTALYWYRQSLGQGLEFLIYFQGNSAPDKSGLPSDRFSAERTGGSVSTLTIQRTQQEDSAVYLCASSQSGGNIQYFGAGTRLSVL.

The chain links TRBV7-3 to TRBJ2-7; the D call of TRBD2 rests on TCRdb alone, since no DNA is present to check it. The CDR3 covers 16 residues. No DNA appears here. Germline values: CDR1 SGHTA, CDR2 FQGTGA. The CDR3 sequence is CASSLWGGDASYEQYF.

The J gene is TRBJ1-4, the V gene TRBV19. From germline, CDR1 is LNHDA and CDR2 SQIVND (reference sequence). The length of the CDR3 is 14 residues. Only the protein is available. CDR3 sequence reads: CASSIDWGGGKLFF.

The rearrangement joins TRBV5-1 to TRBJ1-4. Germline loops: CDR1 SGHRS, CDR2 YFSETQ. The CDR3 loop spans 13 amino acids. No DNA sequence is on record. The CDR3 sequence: CASGRAPNEKLFF.

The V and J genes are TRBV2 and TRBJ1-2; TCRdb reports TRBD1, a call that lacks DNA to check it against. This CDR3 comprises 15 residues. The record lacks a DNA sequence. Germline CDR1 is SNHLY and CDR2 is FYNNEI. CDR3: CASSPRDSRNYGYTF.

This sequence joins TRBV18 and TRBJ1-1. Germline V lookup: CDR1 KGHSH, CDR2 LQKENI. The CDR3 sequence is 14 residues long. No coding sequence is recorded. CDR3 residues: CASSPWTRRTEAFF.

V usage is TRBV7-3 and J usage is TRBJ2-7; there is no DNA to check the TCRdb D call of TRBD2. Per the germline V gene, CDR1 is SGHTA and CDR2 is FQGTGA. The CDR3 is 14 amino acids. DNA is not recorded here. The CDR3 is CASSLVALANEQYF.

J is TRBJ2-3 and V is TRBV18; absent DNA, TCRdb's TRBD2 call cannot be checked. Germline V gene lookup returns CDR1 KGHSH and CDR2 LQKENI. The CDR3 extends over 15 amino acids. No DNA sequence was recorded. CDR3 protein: CASSPTSGDTDTQYF.

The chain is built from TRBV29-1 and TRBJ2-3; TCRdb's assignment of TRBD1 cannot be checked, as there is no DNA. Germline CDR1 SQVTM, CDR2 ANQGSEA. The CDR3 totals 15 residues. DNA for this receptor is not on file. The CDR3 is CSVILGTGVTDTQYF.

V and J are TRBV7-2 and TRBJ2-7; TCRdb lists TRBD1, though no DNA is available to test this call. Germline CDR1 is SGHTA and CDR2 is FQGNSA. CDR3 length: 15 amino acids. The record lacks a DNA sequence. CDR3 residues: CASSLQGFSSYEQYF.

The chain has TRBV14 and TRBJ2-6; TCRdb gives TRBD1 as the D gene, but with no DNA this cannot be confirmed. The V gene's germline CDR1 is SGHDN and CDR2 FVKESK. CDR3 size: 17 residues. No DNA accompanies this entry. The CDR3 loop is CASSQGTESSGANVLTF.

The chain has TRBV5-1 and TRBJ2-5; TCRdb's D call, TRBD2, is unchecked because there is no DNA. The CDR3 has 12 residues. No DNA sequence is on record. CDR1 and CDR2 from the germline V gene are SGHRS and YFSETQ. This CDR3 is CASSLAGETQYF.

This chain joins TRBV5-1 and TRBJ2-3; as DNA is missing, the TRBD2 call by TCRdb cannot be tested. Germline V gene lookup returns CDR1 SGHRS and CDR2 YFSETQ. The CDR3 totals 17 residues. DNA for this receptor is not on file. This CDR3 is CASSLANSGGNTDTQYF.

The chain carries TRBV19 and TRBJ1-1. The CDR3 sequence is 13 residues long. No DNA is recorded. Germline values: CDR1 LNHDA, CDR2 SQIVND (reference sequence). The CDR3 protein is CASTGSPRTEAFF.

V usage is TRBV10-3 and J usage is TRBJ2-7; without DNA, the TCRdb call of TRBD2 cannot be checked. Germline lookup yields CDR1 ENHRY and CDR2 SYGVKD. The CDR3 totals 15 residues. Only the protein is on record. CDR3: CAISARRAGGREQYF.